This is a list of T cell receptor beta chains from one sample in a study of graft-versus-host responses after intestinal transplantation. Only in-frame clones appear in the TCRdb table, and some are missing; sequencing was by immunoSEQ multiplex PCR. The table records some 29,000 clones, around 83% of them present only once. This specimen was ileum tissue, taken 98 days after intestinal transplantation. The receptors shown here come from a human patient who received an intestinal transplant, so some T cells may come from the graft donor. Each CDR3 is given with its conserved first and last residue. D genes are given only for firm matches. The size field is filled for only some rows; it gives once, few, many or a size class.

v_call	cdr3_length	j_call	d_call	clone_size	cdr3_aa	cdr3_nt
TRBV6-1	15	TRBJ2-5	TRBD2	NA	CASSVGLAGKETQYF	TGTGCCAGCAGTGTAGGACTAGCGGGGAAAGAGACCCAGTACTTC
TRBV19	14	TRBJ1-2	TRBD1	NA	CASSIVGTGQGYTF	TGTGCCAGTAGTATAGTCGGGACAGGACAAGGCTACACCTTC
TRBV5-1	16	TRBJ2-5	NA	NA	CASSFPDPGAKETQYF	TGCGCCAGCAGCTTCCCCGATCCGGGGGCCAAAGAGACCCAGTACTTC
TRBV7-3	14	TRBJ2-1	NA	NA	CASSSLGGGGEQFF	TGTGCCAGCAGCTCACTCGGGGGTGGTGGCGAGCAGTTCTTC
TRBV6-1	13	TRBJ2-6	NA	NA	CASIGSGANVLTF	TGTGCCAGCATAGGGTCCGGGGCCAACGTCCTGACTTTC
TRBV9	15	TRBJ1-5	NA	few	CASSAAPGSNQPQHF	TGTGCCAGCAGCGCCGCCCCAGGGTCCAATCAGCCCCAGCATTTT
TRBV7-8	16	TRBJ1-5	TRBD1	NA	CASSLADRASNQPQHF	TGTGCCAGCAGCTTAGCCGACAGGGCTAGCAATCAGCCCCAGCATTTT
TRBV5-1	17	TRBJ2-2	TRBD2	NA	CASSVTSGGANTGELFF	TGCGCCAGCAGCGTGACTAGCGGGGGGGCCAACACCGGGGAGCTGTTTTTT
TRBV9	13	TRBJ2-5	NA	NA	CASSVSGGSTQYF	TGTGCCAGCAGCGTATCGGGTGGATCGACCCAGTACTTC
TRBV6-5	14	TRBJ1-2	NA	NA	CASKGRVVRYGYTF	TGTGCCAGCAAGGGGCGAGTAGTACGCTATGGCTACACCTTC
TRBV2	15	TRBJ2-1	NA	NA	CASRYRKSSYNEQFF	TGTGCCAGCAGGTACAGGAAGAGCTCCTACAATGAGCAGTTCTTC
TRBV30	13	TRBJ1-1	NA	NA	CAWSVWGGTEAFF	TGTGCCTGGAGTGTGTGGGGCGGCACTGAAGCTTTCTTT
TRBV4-1	16	TRBJ2-4	TRBD1	NA	CASSQVAGTGGDIQYF	TGCGCCAGCAGCCAAGTAGCGGGGACAGGGGGGGACATTCAGTACTTC
TRBV27	14	TRBJ2-4	NA	once	CASSLSGEGDIQYF	TGTGCCAGCAGTTTATCCGGGGAGGGGGACATTCAGTACTTC
TRBV19	14	TRBJ2-5	NA	few	CASSRAGFQETQYF	TGTGCCAGTAGTAGAGCGGGTTTTCAAGAGACCCAGTACTTC
TRBV5-5	19	TRBJ1-1	NA	once	CASSPGGFIRSLPLPEAFF	TGTGCCAGCAGCCCCGGGGGATTCATCAGGAGCTTACCTCTCCCTGAAGCTTTCTTT
TRBV19	12	TRBJ1-1	NA	few	CASSGPGSGGFF	TGTGCCAGTAGTGGTCCAGGGTCGGGAGGTTTCTTT
TRBV9	17	TRBJ1-3	NA	few	CASSPGGGGVGGNTIYF	TGTGCCAGCAGCCCCGGTGGTGGGGGTGTTGGAGGAAACACCATATATTTT
TRBV5-1	14	TRBJ1-1	NA	once	CASSIGRGNTEAFF	TGCGCCAGCAGCATTGGACGGGGGAACACTGAAGCTTTCTTT
TRBV10-1	15	TRBJ2-3	NA	few	CASSESRSGTDTQYF	TGCGCCAGCAGTGAGTCGAGGTCTGGCACAGATACGCAGTATTTT
TRBV19	15	TRBJ1-1	NA	NA	CASRPLGRGATEAFF	TGTGCCAGTAGACCCCTCGGCCGGGGTGCCACTGAAGCTTTCTTT
TRBV6-6	14	TRBJ2-7	TRBD1	few	CASSYSDRVYEQYF	TGTGCCAGCAGTTACTCGGACAGGGTGTACGAGCAGTACTTC
TRBV9	13	TRBJ2-2	NA	NA	CASSAIRDGELFF	TGTGCCAGCAGCGCCATCAGGGACGGGGAGCTGTTTTTT
TRBV27	15	TRBJ1-5	TRBD1	few	CASSFGGTGNQPQHF	TGTGCCAGCAGTTTTGGGGGGACAGGGAATCAGCCCCAGCATTTT
TRBV7-9	14	TRBJ2-2	TRBD1	NA	CASADRAYTGELFF	TGTGCCAGCGCCGACAGGGCATACACCGGGGAGCTGTTTTTT